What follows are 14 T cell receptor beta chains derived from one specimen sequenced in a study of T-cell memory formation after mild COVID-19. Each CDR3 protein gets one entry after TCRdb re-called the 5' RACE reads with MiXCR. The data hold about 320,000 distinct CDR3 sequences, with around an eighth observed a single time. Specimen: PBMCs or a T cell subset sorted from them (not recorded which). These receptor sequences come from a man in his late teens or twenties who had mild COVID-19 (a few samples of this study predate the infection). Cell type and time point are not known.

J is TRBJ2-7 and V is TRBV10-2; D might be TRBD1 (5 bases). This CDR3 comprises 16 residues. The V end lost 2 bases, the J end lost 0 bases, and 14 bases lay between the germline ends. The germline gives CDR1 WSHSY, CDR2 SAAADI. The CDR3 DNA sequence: TGCGCCAGCAGTGAGCGACAGTTTGAAGGCTCCTACGAGCAGTACTTC. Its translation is CASSERQFEGSYEQYF.

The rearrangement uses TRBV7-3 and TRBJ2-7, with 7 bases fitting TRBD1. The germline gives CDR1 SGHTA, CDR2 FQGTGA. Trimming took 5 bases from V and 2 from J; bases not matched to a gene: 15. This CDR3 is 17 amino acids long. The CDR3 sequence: CASSHPEAAGGTYEQYV. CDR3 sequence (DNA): TGTGCCAGCAGCCACCCCGAGGCGGCAGGGGGTACCTACGAGCAGTACGTC.

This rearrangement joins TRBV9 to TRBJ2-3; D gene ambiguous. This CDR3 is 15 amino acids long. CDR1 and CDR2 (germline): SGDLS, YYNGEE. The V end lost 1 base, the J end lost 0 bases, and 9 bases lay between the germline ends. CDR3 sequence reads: CASSVSTTSTDTQYF. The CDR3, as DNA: TGTGCCAGCAGCGTATCTACGACTAGCACAGATACGCAGTATTTT.

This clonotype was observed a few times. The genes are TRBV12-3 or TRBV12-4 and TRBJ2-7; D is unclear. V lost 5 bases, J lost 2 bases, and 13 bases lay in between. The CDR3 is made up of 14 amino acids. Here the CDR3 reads CASSPGRFPYEQYF. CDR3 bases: TGTGCCAGCAGTCCCGGACGGTTCCCCTACGAGCAGTACTTC.

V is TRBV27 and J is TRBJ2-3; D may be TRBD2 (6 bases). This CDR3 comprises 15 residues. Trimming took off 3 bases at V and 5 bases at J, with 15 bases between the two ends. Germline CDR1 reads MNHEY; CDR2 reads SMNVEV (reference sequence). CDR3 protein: CASSFSDYLGDTQYF. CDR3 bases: TGTGCCAGCAGTTTTTCGGACTACCTCGGAGATACGCAGTATTTT.

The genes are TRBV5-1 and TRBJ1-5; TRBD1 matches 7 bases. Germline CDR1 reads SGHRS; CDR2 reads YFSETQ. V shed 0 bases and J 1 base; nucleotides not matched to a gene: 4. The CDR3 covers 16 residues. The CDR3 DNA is TGCGCCAGCAGCTTGGTGGTGACAGGGAGCAATCAGCCCCAGCATTTT. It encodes CASSLVVTGSNQPQHF.

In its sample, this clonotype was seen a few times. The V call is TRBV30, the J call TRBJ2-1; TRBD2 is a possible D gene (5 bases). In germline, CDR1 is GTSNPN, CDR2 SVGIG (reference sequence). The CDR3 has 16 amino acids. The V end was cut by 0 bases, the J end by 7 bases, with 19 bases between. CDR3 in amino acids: CAWSVRWRARLNEQFF. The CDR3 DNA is TGTGCCTGGAGTGTACGGTGGCGGGCCCGCCTTAATGAGCAGTTCTTC.

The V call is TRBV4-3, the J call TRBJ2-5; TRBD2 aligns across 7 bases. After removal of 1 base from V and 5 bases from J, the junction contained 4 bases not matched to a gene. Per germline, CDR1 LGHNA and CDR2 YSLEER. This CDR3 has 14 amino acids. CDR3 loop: CASSQGGRGETQYF. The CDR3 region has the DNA TGCGCCAGCAGCCAAGGCGGGAGAGGGGAGACCCAGTACTTC.

CDR3 sequence: CASSESQMVLAKNIQYF. The CDR3 DNA follows: TGTGCCAGCAGTGAGTCTCAAATGGTTCTAGCCAAAAACATTCAGTACTTC. The chain is built from TRBV6-4 and TRBJ2-4; D uncertain. Germline loops: CDR1 MRHNA, CDR2 SNTAGT. The CDR3 runs 17 residues. Trimming left V 3 bases short and J 0 bases short, with 15 bases between.

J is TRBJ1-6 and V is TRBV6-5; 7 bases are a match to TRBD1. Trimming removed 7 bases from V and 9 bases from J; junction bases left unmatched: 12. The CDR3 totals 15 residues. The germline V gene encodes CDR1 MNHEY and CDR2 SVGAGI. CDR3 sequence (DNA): TGTGCCAGCACCTACACGACAGGGTCCGGTTCACCCCTCCACTTT. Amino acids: CASTYTTGSGSPLHF.

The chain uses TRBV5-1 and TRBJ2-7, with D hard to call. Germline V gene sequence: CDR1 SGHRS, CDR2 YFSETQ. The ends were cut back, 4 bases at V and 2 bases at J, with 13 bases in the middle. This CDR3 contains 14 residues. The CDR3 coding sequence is TGCGCCAGCAGCGCCCGGTCCGCCCCCTACGAGCAGTACTTC. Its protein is CASSARSAPYEQYF.

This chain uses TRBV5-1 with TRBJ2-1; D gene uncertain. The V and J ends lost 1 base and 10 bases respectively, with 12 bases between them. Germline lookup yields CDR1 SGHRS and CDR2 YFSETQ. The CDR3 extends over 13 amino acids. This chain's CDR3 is CASSLSFPREQFF. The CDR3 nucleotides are TGCGCCAGCAGCTTGTCTTTCCCCAGGGAGCAGTTCTTC.

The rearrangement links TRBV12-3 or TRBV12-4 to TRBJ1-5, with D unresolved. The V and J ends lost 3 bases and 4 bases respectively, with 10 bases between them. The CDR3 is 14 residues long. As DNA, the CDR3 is TGTGCCAGCAGTTTGGGTTCCGAGAATCAGCCCCAGCATTTT. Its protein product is CASSLGSENQPQHF.

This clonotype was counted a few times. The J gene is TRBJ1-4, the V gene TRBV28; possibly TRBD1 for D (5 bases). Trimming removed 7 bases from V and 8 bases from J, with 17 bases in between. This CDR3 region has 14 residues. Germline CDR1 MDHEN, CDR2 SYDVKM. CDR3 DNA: TGTGCCAGCATCACGGGAGGGGAACGGGAAAAACTGTTTTTT. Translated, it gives CASITGGEREKLFF.